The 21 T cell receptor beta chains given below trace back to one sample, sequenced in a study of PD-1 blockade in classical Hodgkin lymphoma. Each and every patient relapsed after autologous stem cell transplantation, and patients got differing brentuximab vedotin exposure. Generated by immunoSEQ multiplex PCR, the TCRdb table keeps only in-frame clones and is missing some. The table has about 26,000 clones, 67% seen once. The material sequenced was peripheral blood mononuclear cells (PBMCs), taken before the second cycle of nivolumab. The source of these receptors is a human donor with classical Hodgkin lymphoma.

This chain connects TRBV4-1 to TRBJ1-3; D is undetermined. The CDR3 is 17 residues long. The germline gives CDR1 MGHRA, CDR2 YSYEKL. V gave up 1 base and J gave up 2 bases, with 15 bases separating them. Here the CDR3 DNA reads TGCGCCAGCAGCCAAGTGGATATGGGGTTTACTGGAAACACCATATATTTT. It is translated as CASSQVDMGFTGNTIYF.

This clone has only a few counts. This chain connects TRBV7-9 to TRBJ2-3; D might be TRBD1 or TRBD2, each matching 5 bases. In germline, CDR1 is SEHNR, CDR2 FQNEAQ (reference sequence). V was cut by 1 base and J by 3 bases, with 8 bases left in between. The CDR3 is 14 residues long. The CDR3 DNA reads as TGTGCCAGCAGCTTAGACGGGGCAACAGATACGCAGTATTTT. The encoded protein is CASSLDGATDTQYF.

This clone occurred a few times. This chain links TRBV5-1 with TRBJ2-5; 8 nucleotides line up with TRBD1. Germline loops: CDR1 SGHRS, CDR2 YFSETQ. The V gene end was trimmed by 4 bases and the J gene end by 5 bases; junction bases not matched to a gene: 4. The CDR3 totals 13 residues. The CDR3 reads CASSVDRVETQYF. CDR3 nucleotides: TGCGCCAGCAGCGTGGACAGGGTGGAGACCCAGTACTTC.

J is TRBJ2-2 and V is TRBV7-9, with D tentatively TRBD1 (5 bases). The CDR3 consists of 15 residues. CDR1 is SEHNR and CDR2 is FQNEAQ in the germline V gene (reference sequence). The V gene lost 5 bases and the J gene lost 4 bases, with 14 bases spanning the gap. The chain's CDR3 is CASSPRQGSTGELFF. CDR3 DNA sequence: TGTGCCAGCAGCCCTAGGCAGGGTAGCACCGGGGAGCTGTTTTTT.

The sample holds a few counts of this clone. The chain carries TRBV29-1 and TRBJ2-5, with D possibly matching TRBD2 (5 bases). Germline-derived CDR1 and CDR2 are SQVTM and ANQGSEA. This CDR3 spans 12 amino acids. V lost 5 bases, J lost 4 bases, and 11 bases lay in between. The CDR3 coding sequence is TGCAGCGTTAAGGAGGTCCGAGAGACCCAGTACTTC. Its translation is CSVKEVRETQYF.

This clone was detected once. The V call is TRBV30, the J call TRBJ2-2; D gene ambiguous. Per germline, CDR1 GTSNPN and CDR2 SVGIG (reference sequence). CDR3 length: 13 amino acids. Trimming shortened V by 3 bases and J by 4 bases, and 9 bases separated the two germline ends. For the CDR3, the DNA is TGTGCCTGGAGGCCTCGAATCACCGGGGAGCTGTTTTTT. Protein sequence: CAWRPRITGELFF.

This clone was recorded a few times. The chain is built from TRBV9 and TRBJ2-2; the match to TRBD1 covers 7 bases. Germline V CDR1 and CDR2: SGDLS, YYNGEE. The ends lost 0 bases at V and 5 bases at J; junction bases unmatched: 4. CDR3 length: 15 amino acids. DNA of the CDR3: TGTGCCAGCAGCGTAGGACAGGGCGTGACCGGGGAGCTGTTTTTT. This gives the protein CASSVGQGVTGELFF. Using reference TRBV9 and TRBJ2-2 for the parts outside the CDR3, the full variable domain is DSGVTQTPKHLITATGQRVTLRCSPRSGDLSVYWYQQSLDQGLQFLIQYYNGEERAKGNILERFSAQQFPDLHSELNLSSLELGDSALYFCASSVGQGVTGELFFGEGSRLTVL.

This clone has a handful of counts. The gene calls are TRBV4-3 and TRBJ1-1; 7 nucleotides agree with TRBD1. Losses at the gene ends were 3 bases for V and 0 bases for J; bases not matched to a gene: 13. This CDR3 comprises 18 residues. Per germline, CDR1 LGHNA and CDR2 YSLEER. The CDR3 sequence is CASSQRTGTLIMNTEAFF. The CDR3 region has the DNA TGCGCCAGCAGCCAGCGGACAGGAACCTTAATAATGAACACTGAAGCTTTCTTT.

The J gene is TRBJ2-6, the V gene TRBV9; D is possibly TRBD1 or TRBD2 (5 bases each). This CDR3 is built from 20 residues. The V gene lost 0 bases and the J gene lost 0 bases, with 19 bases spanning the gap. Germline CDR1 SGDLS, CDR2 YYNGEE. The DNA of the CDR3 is TGTGCCAGCAGCGTAGGCTTACCGGGACCTCGGCTCTCTGGGGCCAACGTCCTGACTTTC. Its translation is CASSVGLPGPRLSGANVLTF.

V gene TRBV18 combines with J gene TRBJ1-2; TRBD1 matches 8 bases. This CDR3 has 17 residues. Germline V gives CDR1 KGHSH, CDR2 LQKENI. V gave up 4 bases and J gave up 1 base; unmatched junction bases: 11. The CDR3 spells CASSQPQGAKSNYGYTF. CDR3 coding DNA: TGTGCCAGCTCACAACCCCAGGGGGCGAAAAGTAACTATGGCTACACCTTC.

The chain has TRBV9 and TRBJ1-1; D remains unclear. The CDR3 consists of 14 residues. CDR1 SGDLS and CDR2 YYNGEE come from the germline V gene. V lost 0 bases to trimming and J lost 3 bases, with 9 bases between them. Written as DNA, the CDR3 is TGTGCCAGCAGCGTAGAGGTCAGCCACACTGAAGCTTTCTTT. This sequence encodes CASSVEVSHTEAFF. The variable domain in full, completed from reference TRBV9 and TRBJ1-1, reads DSGVTQTPKHLITATGQRVTLRCSPRSGDLSVYWYQQSLDQGLQFLIQYYNGEERAKGNILERFSAQQFPDLHSELNLSSLELGDSALYFCASSVEVSHTEAFFGQGTRLTVV.

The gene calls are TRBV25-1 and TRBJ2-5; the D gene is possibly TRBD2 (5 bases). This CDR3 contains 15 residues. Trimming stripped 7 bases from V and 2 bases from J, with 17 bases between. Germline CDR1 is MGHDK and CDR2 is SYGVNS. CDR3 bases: TGTGCCAGCATGGACTTGGCGGATATTCAAGAGACCCAGTACTTC. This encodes CASMDLADIQETQYF.

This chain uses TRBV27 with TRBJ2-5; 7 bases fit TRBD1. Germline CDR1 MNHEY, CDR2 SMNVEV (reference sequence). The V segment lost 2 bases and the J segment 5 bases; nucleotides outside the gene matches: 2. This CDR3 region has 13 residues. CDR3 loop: CASSLEGAETQYF. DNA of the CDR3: TGTGCCAGCAGTTTAGAGGGGGCGGAGACCCAGTACTTC.

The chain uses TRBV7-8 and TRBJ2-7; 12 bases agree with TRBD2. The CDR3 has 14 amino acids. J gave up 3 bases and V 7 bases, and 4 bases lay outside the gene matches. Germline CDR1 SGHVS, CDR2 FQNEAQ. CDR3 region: CASNQLAGGYEQYF. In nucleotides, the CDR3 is TGTGCCAGCAACCAACTAGCGGGGGGCTACGAGCAGTACTTC. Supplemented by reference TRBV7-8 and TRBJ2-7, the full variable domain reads GAGVSQSPRYKVAKRGQDVALRCDPISGHVSLFWYQQALGQGPEFLTYFQNEAQLDKSGLPSDRFFAERPEGSVSTLKIQRTQQEDSAVYLCASNQLAGGYEQYFGPGTRLTVT.

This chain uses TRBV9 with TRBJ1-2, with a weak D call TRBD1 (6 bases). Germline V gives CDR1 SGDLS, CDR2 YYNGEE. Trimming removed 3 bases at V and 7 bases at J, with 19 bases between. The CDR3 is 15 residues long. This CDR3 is CASSESRWGGRGYTF. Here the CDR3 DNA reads TGTGCCAGCAGCGAGAGTCGATGGGGGGGCCGTGGCTACACCTTC.

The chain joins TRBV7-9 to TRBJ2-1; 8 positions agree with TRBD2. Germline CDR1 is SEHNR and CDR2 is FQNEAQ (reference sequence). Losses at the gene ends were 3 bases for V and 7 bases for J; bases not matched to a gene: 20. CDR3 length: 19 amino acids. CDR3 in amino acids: CASSFRTAGTRRGENEQFF. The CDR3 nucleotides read TGTGCCAGCAGCTTCAGGACGGCCGGGACTAGGAGGGGCGAGAATGAGCAGTTCTTC.

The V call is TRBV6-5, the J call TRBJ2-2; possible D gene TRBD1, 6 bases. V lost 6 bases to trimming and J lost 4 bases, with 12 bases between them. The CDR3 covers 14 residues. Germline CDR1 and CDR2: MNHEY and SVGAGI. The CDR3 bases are TGTGCCAGCAGCGAAACAGGGAGCACCGGGGAGCTGTTTTTT. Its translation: CASSETGSTGELFF.

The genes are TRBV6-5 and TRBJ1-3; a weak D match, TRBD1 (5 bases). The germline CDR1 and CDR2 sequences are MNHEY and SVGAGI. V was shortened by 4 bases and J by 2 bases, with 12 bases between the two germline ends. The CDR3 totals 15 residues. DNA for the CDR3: TGTGCCAGCAGTTGGGGAGGGGACGCTGGAAACACCATATATTTT. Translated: CASSWGGDAGNTIYF.

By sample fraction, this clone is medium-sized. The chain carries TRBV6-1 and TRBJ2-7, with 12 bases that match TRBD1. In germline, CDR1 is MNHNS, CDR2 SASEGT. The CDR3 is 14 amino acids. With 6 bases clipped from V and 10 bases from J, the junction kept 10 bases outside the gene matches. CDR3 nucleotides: TGTGCCAGCAGGGGACCGGGACAGGGGGCGTTCCAGTACTTC. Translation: CASRGPGQGAFQYF.

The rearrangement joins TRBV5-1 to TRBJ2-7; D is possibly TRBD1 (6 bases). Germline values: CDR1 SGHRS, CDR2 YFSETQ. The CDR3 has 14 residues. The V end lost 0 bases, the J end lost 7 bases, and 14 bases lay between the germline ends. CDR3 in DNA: TGCGCCAGCAGCTTGGGGCGTGATAGGGGGGAGCAGTACTTC. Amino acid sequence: CASSLGRDRGEQYF.

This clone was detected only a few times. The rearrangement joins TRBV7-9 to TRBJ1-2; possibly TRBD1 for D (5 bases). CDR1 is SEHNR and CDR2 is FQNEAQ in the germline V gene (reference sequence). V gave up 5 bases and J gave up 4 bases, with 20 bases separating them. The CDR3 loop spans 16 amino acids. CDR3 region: CASSVAGSREGYGYTF. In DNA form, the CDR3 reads TGTGCCAGCAGCGTTGCCGGGTCCAGGGAAGGCTATGGCTACACCTTC.